The 6 T cell receptor beta chains in this list originate from one sample, sequenced in a study of technical replicates of blood from a handful of donors. Data came from immunoSEQ multiplex PCR; TCRdb stores just in-frame clones and leaves some out. The profile shows tens of thousands of clones, roughly 94% of them singletons. The sequenced material came from T cells isolated from PBMCs. All receptors come from a human donor in good health.

This clone showed up just once. The rearrangement uses TRBV2 and TRBJ2-3; 11 positions match TRBD2. Trimming took 1 base from V and 1 from J; bases not matched to a gene: 1. CDR3 length: 16 residues. CDR1 SNHLY and CDR2 FYNNEI come from the germline V gene. CDR3 in amino acids: CASSEELAGGTDTQYF. CDR3 coding DNA: TGTGCCAGCAGTGAAGAACTAGCGGGGGGCACAGATACGCAGTATTTT.

The chain links TRBV6-1 to TRBJ2-7; D is undetermined. V was shortened by 6 bases and J by 3 bases, with 6 bases between the two germline ends. The CDR3 contains 11 residues. Per the germline V gene, CDR1 is MNHNS and CDR2 is SASEGT. The CDR3 loop reads CASSLRYEQYF. CDR3 in DNA: TGTGCCAGCAGCCTCCGCTACGAGCAGTACTTC.

The gene calls are TRBV5-6 and TRBJ1-5, with 9 bases aligning to TRBD1. This CDR3 has 13 residues. V lost 4 bases, J lost 7 bases, and 3 bases stayed unmatched. CDR1 is SGHDT and CDR2 is YYEEEE in the germline V gene. Here the CDR3 reads CASSRTGAQPQHF. CDR3 coding DNA: TGTGCCAGCAGCAGGACAGGGGCCCAGCCCCAGCATTTT. Complete variable domain (other parts from reference TRBV5-6 and TRBJ1-5): DAGVTQSPTHLIKTRGQQVTLRCSPKSGHDTVSWYQQALGQGPQFIFQYYEEEERQRGNFPDRFSGHQFPNYSSELNVNALLLGDSALYLCASSRTGAQPQHFGDGTRLSIL.

V is TRBV30 and J is TRBJ2-3; D not resolved. The germline V and J ends were trimmed by 3 bases and 4 bases, with 8 bases remaining between them. The CDR3 runs 12 residues. Per germline, CDR1 GTSNPN and CDR2 SVGIG (reference sequence). CDR3 amino acids: CAWRSRADTQYF. Here the CDR3 DNA reads TGTGCCTGGAGATCCCGAGCAGATACGCAGTATTTT.

This clone was seen just once. The rearrangement links TRBV5-1 to TRBJ1-4; the match to TRBD1 covers 10 bases. The CDR3 is 15 amino acids. Germline V gene data show CDR1 as SGHRS and CDR2 as YFSETQ. Unmatched junction bases numbered 7, after V lost 5 bases and J lost 6 bases. The CDR3 protein is CASSHYGTGDEKLFF. The CDR3, as DNA: TGCGCCAGCAGTCACTACGGGACAGGGGATGAAAAACTGTTTTTT.

The chain couples TRBV27 to TRBJ2-7; perhaps TRBD1 as D (6 bases). Deletions cut 4 bases from V and 2 bases from J, with 12 bases between. This CDR3 region has 14 residues. Germline CDR1 reads MNHEY; CDR2 reads SMNVEV (reference sequence). CDR3 loop: CASSSEGGTYEQYF. The CDR3, as DNA: TGTGCCAGCAGTTCGGAAGGGGGTACCTACGAGCAGTACTTC.